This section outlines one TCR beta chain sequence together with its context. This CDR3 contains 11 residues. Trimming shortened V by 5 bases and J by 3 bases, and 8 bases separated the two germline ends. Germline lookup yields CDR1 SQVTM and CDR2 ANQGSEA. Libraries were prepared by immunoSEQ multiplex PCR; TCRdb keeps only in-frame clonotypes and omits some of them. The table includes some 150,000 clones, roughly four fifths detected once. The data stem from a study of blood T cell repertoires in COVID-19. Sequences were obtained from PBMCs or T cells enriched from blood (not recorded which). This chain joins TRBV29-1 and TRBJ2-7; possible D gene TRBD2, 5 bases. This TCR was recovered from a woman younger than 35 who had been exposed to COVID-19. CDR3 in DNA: TGCAGCGTTTCCGGACTCTACGAGCAGTACTTC. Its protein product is CSVSGLYEQYF.